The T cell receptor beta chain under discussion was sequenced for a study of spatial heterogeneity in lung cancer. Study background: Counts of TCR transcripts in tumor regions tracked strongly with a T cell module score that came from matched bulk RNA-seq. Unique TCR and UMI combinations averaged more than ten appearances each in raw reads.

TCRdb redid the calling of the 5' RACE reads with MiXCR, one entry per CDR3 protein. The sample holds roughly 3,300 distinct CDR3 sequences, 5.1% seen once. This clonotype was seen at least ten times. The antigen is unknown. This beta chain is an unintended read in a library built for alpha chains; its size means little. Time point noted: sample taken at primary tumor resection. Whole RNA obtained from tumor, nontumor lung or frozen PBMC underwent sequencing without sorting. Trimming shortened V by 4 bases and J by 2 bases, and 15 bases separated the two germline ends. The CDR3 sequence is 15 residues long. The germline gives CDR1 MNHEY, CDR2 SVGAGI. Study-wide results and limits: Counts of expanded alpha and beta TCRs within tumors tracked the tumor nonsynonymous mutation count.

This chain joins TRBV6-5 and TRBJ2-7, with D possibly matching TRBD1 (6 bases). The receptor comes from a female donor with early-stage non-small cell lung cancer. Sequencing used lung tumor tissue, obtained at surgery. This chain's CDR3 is CASSSPGARPYEQYF. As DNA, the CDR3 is TGTGCCAGCAGTTCCCCAGGGGCTCGACCCTACGAGCAGTACTTC.